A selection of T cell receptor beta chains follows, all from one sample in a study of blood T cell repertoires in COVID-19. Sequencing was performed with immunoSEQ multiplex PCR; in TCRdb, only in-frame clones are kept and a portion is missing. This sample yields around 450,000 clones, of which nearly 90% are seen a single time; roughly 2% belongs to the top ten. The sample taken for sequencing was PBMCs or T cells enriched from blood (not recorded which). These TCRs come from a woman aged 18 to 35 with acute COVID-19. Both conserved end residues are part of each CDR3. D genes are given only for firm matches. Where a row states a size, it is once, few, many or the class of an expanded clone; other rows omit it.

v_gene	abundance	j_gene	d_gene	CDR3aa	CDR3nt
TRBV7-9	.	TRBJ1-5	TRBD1	CASSVGQGLGQPQHF	TGTGCCAGCAGCGTAGGACAGGGCCTAGGTCAGCCCCAGCATTTT
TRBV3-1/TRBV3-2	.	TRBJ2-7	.	CASSPKTGWVRDEQYF	TGTGCCAGCAGCCCAAAGACAGGTTGGGTTCGGGACGAGCAGTACTTC
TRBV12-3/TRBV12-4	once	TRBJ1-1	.	CASSLQFRAFF	TGTGCCAGCAGTCTCCAATTTAGAGCTTTCTTT
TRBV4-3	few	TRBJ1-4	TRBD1	CASSQGNRGGEKLFF	TGCGCCAGCAGCCAGGGAAACAGGGGGGGAGAAAAACTGTTTTTT
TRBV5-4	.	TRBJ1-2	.	CASSFRDWGYGYTF	TGTGCCAGCAGCTTTCGGGATTGGGGCTATGGCTACACCTTC
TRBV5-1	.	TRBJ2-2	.	CASSLTGSTGELFF	TGCGCCAGCAGCTTGACCGGGAGCACCGGGGAGCTGTTTTTT
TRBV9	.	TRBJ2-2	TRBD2	CASSVDLGLAHPGELFF	TGTGCCAGCAGCGTAGACCTGGGACTAGCTCACCCCGGGGAGCTGTTTTTT
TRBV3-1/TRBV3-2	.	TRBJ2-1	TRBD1	CASSQFRDRERDEQFF	TGTGCCAGCAGCCAATTCCGGGACAGGGAGAGGGATGAGCAGTTCTTC
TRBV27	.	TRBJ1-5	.	CASRNAGWDMNQPQHF	TGTGCCAGCAGAAACGCCGGGTGGGACATGAATCAGCCCCAGCATTTT
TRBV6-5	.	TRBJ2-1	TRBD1	CASSYSGTGSNEQFF	TGTGCCAGCAGTTACTCGGGGACAGGGTCGAATGAGCAGTTCTTC
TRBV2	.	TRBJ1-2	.	CASNRDPLSGYTF	TGTGCCAGTAACCGGGATCCCCTTAGTGGCTACACCTTC
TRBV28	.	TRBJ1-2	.	CASNPNQATNYGYTF	TGTGCCAGCAACCCCAATCAAGCCACTAACTATGGCTACACCTTC
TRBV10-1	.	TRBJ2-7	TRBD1	CASSRTGGEQYF	TGCGCCAGCAGCAGGACAGGAGGCGAGCAGTACTTC
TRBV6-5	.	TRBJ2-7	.	CASRSIRGSGHEQYF	TGTGCCAGCAGGTCTATTAGGGGGTCGGGTCACGAGCAGTACTTC
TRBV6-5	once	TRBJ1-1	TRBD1	CAGHRGENTEAFF	TGTGCCGGCCACAGGGGTGAGAACACTGAAGCTTTCTTT
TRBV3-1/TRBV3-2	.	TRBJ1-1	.	CASSREGEYTEAFF	TGTGCCAGCAGCCGGGAGGGTGAGTACACTGAAGCTTTCTTT
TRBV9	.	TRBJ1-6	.	CASSVGGDNSPLHF	TGTGCCAGCAGCGTAGGGGGAGATAATTCACCCCTCCACTTT
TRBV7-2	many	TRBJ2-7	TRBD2	CASSLVGLAREQYF	TGTGCCAGCAGCTTAGTGGGACTAGCTCGCGAGCAGTACTTC
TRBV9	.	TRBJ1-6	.	CASSVDLNSPLHF	TGTGCCAGCAGCGTAGATCTAAATTCACCCCTCCACTTT
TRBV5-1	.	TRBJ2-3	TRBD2	CASSLRSGGASTDTQYF	TGCGCCAGCAGCTTGAGAAGCGGGGGGGCAAGCACAGATACGCAGTATTTT